This entry concerns a single TCR beta chain. These data belong to a study of blood T cell repertoires in COVID-19. About the study: The origin of the acute and convalescent COVID-19 samples was the United States, Italy and Spain. PBMCs, B-cell-depleted T cells, or T cells provided the cDNA or gDNA that made up the material.

As processed by the authors: The assay estimated nucleated cells by amplifying reference gene primers. The protocol was immunoSEQ multiplex PCR, while the TCRdb copy is restricted to in-frame clones and leaves out a portion. V and J calls and clone size are given by that table; D and trimming were obtained from the DNA. Of 370,000 or so clones listed, approximately 77% are singletons. V was cut by 5 bases and J by 7 bases, with 15 bases left in between. Germline loops: CDR1 SEHNR, CDR2 FQNEAQ (reference sequence). CDR3 length: 14 amino acids. The chain links TRBV7-9 to TRBJ1-5; weak D call: TRBD1 (6 bases). This receptor was identified in a human donor with acute or convalescent COVID-19. The donor label of this sample is uncertain. Sample: peripheral blood. In DNA form, the CDR3 reads TGTGCCAGCAGCACGGACAGAGTTGGCCAGCCCCAGCATTTT. Its protein is CASSTDRVGQPQHF.